Listed here is a single T cell receptor beta chain. As handled by the study authors: Counts of nucleated cells, estimated from reference gene primer amplification, were obtained. Libraries were prepared by immunoSEQ multiplex PCR; TCRdb keeps only in-frame clonotypes and omits some of them. V and J calls plus clone size are reproduced from that table; the DNA served to infer D and trimming. This repertoire shows about 110,000 clones, 76% found once; its top ten account for 6.2%. This sample is drawn from a study of blood T cell repertoires in COVID-19. Sequenced sample: peripheral blood. The clonotype originates from a man older than 75 with COVID-19, enrolled during active disease.

CDR3 in DNA: TGTGCCAGCAGTAGCGGTCGGACACCGAACACTGAAGCTTTCTTT. Amino acids: CASSSGRTPNTEAFF. This chain links TRBV5-4 with TRBJ1-1; the D gene is possibly TRBD1 (5 bases). V lost 5 bases and J lost 1, with 15 bases in between. The CDR3 length is 15 residues. Germline assignment: CDR1 SGHNT and CDR2 YYREEE (reference sequence).